This T cell receptor (beta chain) is from a study of blood T cell repertoires in COVID-19 (TCRdb year 2020). At the level of the whole study: The collaborator samples originated in the United States, Italy and Spain and spanned the acute and convalescent phases of COVID-19. The prospective study material was composed of cDNA or gDNA derived from T cells, B-cell-depleted T cells, or PBMCs. Subjects who had been exposed to COVID-19, were actively infected with it, or had recovered from it provided the deeply sampled blood TCRbeta repertoires that made up the dataset. The repertoires were made available in a free public database intended to serve as a resource for research on the immune response to SARS-CoV-2. Samples were obtained from the ongoing ImmuneRACE study (first 160 participants) and from 1,000 to 1,500 subjects provided by 6 global collaborators. The sample metadata nearly always contained a de-identified subject ID, COVID-19 status, age in years and sex. Where available, HLA class I and class II types were obtained from metadata supplied by the sample provider rather than from assay-based typing.

CDR1 and CDR2 were assigned from the germline V gene as SGHVS and FQNEAQ. The V and J ends are trimmed by 5 bases and 0 bases, leaving 13 bases between them. Taken from cysteine to phenylalanine, the CDR3 has 16 residues. CDR3 DNA only is kept here, 48 bases in frame from base 1. One collaborating source in Seattle enrolled patients during active infection and followed them longitudinally through the course of disease. Collaborating institutions collected whole blood in K2EDTA tubes following their own protocols. For TCRbeta analysis, collaborator samples were shipped as frozen whole blood, as isolated PBMCs, or as DNA extracted from either sample type. As to this clone: It lacks a known antigen. Per-base quality was not reported, and no clone a single base away is much larger than it.

Study-wide conclusions, independent of this receptor: The quantity of clinical and demographic metadata differed by source and by participant and was supplied without curation.

TCRbeta CDR3 regions were amplified from genomic DNA by means of the immunoSEQ Assay, a bias-controlled multiplex PCR. On the study's bioinformatics: The number of nucleated cells in each sample was estimated from the amplification of reference gene primers within the assay. To quantify the absolute abundance of each unique TCRbeta CDR3 rearrangement, sequence reads were collapsed and filtered. For each sample, productive Simpson clonality was calculated as the square root of Simpson's diversity index over productive rearrangements. TCRdb re-hosts the immuneACCESS table, in-frame sequences only. Its copies lack some clones; in the studies checked, an unresolved V gene accounts for under half of them, and the cause for the rest is not known. Clone size and V and J calls were adopted from that table, with D and trimming inferred from the DNA. The table for this sample lists about 280,000 clones; 65% to 90% of them were counted only once. The top ten clones comprise around 14% of the sample.

Sequencing input: peripheral blood. This TCR was recovered from a woman between 70 and 85 years old with COVID-19, enrolled during active disease. The sequence links TRBV7-8 to TRBJ2-2; the D segment could be TRBD2, given 6 matching bases. The DNA is as follows: TGTGCCAGCAGCCCGGGGGTCCCCCCGAACACCGGGGAGCTGTTTTTT. The resulting protein is CASSPGVPPNTGELFF.